This T cell receptor (beta chain) was captured by sequencing in a study of control samples from healthy donors and cancer patients. Measured with immunoSEQ multiplex PCR; TCRdb has only the in-frame clones, and not every one. The data hold 90,000 or so clones, with 85% to 90% observed a single time. Only one count was recorded for this clone. CDR1 and CDR2 (germline): MNHEY, SVGAGI. The trim removed 7 bases at V and 3 bases at J, leaving 6 bases unmatched. The CDR3 is 14 amino acids. The gene calls are TRBV6-5 and TRBJ1-5; TRBD1 aligns across 7 bases. Sequencing was carried out using PBMCs. This TCR was sampled from a woman between 50 and 59 years old with colorectal cancer. The CDR3 spells CASISGQVNQPQHF. The CDR3 DNA follows: TGTGCCAGCATATCAGGACAGGTCAATCAGCCCCAGCATTTT.